This passage covers 21 T cell receptor beta chains from one sample sequenced in a study of human T cells and chemical hapten exposure. Specified time point: patch test 2, 6 weeks after DPC sensitization. As to treatment: therapeutic diphenylcyclopropenone sensitization with weekly scalp DPC. TCRdb re-called the RACE reads with MiXCR, one entry per CDR3 protein. The sample has around 360,000 distinct CDR3 sequences; about 6.9% are singletons. The material was whole blood, obtained in connection with sensitization to the hapten diphenylcyclopropenone (DPC). All receptors derive from a woman under 30 with alopecia areata. Some clones in this sample may be carry-over from other donors' samples.

This clonotype was picked up many times. The CDR3 here is CASSSTTGTPSTDTQYF. CDR3 in DNA: TGTGCCAGCAGTTCTACGACCGGGACTCCTAGCACAGATACGCAGTATTTT. J is TRBJ2-3 and V is TRBV7-9; perhaps TRBD2 as D (6 bases). CDR3 length: 17 residues. CDR1 is SEHNR, CDR2 FQNEAQ, per germline (reference sequence). The ends were cut back, 6 bases at V and 0 bases at J, with 19 bases in the middle.

V gene TRBV6-5 combines with J gene TRBJ1-6; 7 bases line up with TRBD1. From germline, CDR1 is MNHEY and CDR2 SVGAGI. Trimming at V came to 2 bases and at J to 9 bases, leaving 7 bases not matched to a gene. The CDR3 runs 15 residues. CDR3 DNA sequence: TGTGCCAGCAGTTACAACGGGGCAGGGGGTTCACCCCTCCACTTT. This sequence encodes CASSYNGAGGSPLHF.

Ten or more counts support this clonotype. The gene calls are TRBV6-5 and TRBJ1-1; possibly TRBD1 for D (5 bases). The CDR3 contains 15 residues. Between the trimmed V and J ends, which lost 0 bases and 7 bases, there was a span of 15 bases. Germline-derived CDR1 and CDR2 are MNHEY and SVGAGI. The CDR3 protein is CASSYSLQGRDEAFF. CDR3 DNA: TGTGCCAGCAGTTACTCGCTCCAGGGACGGGATGAAGCTTTCTTT.

This chain connects TRBV5-1 to TRBJ2-5; possible D gene TRBD2, 7 bases. The V end lost 4 bases, the J end lost 5 bases, and 18 bases lay between the germline ends. Germline V gene data show CDR1 as SGHRS and CDR2 as YFSETQ. The CDR3 is made up of 15 amino acids. The CDR3 is CASSPQQGGVETQYF. The CDR3, as DNA: TGCGCCAGCAGCCCCCAGCAAGGGGGGGTTGAGACCCAGTACTTC. The full variable domain, in which reference TRBV5-1 and TRBJ2-5 provide the parts outside the CDR3, is KAGVTQTPRYLIKTRGQQVTLSCSPISGHRSVSWYQQTPGQGLQFLFEYFSETQRNKGNFPGRFSGRQFSNSRSEMNVSTLELGDSALYLCASSPQQGGVETQYFGPGTRLLVL.

This clonotype was seen only a few times. This rearrangement joins TRBV20-1 to TRBJ2-7; 7 nucleotides agree with TRBD2. Germline values: CDR1 DFQATT, CDR2 SNEGSKA (reference sequence). This CDR3 is built from 14 residues. V lost 0 bases to trimming and J lost 2 bases; unmatched junction nucleotides: 4. In DNA form, the CDR3 reads TGCAGTGCTAGAGATTTGAGCGGGACCTACGAGCAGTACTTC. Amino acid sequence: CSARDLSGTYEQYF.

This sequence joins TRBV6-6 and TRBJ1-5, with D maybe TRBD1 (6 bases). The germline V gene has CDR1 MNHNY and CDR2 SVGAGI (reference sequence). Between the trimmed V and J ends, which lost 5 bases and 4 bases, there was a span of 12 bases. The CDR3 totals 14 residues. CDR3 residues: CASSKIQGNQPQHF. The CDR3 coding sequence is TGTGCCAGCAGTAAGATCCAGGGGAATCAGCCCCAGCATTTT.

V gene TRBV6-5 combines with J gene TRBJ2-7, with TRBD1 identical over 10 bases. The CDR3 has 16 residues. CDR1 is MNHEY and CDR2 is SVGAGI in the germline V gene. Unmatched junction bases numbered 11, after V lost 5 bases and J lost 4 bases. CDR3 nucleotides: TGTGCCAGCAGTCACACCGGGACAGGGGATTCGTACGAGCAGTACTTC. It encodes CASSHTGTGDSYEQYF.

This clonotype was found a few times. This chain uses TRBV10-3 with TRBJ2-7; 10 bases match TRBD1. Unmatched junction bases numbered 19, after V lost 6 bases and J lost 2 bases. CDR1 ENHRY and CDR2 SYGVKD come from the germline V gene. CDR3 length: 19 amino acids. CDR3 nucleotides: TGTGCCATCAGCGGAAGCCCGGGACAGGGGTCCCAAATTACCTACGAGCAGTACTTC. It is translated as CAISGSPGQGSQITYEQYF.

This clonotype has ten or more counts. The V gene is TRBV6-2 or TRBV6-3, the J gene TRBJ1-3; tentative D call: TRBD1 (6 bases). Between the trimmed V and J ends, which lost 7 bases and 3 bases, there was a span of 16 bases. The CDR3 runs to 15 residues. Looked up from germline, CDR1 is MNHEY and CDR2 is SVGEGT. CDR3 in amino acids: CASKNPRTDGNTIYF. CDR3 DNA: TGTGCCAGCAAAAACCCTCGGACAGATGGAAACACCATATATTTT.

This clonotype was found many times. This rearrangement joins TRBV12-3 or TRBV12-4 to TRBJ1-2, with TRBD1 matching over 8 bases. V shed 4 bases and J 4 bases; nucleotides not matched to a gene: 2. CDR3 length: 13 amino acids. CDR3 sequence (DNA): TGTGCCAGCAGTTGGACAGGGCCCTATGGCTACACCTTC. Its protein product is CASSWTGPYGYTF.

Remarks on this clonotype: The DNA is omitted, as the CDR3 cannot be located on it reliably, and the CDR3 follows TCRdb's listing. This chain joins TRBV29-1 and TRBJ1-3; the table calls TRBD1, which could not be checked here. The CDR3 adds up to 11 amino acids, both ends counted. Germline CDR1 SQVTM, CDR2 ANQGSEA. The CDR3 sequence is CSVGAGNTTYF.

As DNA, the CDR3 is TGTGCCAGCAGCCTCCCGGGCGGGGGCTACGAGCAGTACTTC. Its protein is CASSLPGGGYEQYF. V usage is TRBV7-9 and J usage is TRBJ2-7; 7 bases line up with TRBD2. This CDR3 has 14 amino acids. V dropped 5 bases and J dropped 3; count of bases not matched to a gene: 7. The V gene's germline CDR1 is SEHNR and CDR2 FQNEAQ (reference sequence).

This clonotype occurred many times. The CDR3 DNA reads TGTGCCAGCAGTGCACAAGACGGGACAAGTAATTCACCCCTCCACTTT. Encoded protein: CASSAQDGTSNSPLHF. The J gene is TRBJ1-6, the V gene TRBV6-2 or TRBV6-3; possible D gene TRBD1, 6 bases. V was shortened by 5 bases and J by 6 bases, with 17 bases between the two germline ends. Germline V gene data show CDR1 as MNHEY and CDR2 as SVGEGT. CDR3 length: 16 amino acids.

This clonotype has ten or more counts. V and J are TRBV4-2 and TRBJ1-5; D ambiguous. CDR3 length equals 13 residues. Germline V gives CDR1 LGHNA, CDR2 YNFKEQ. The ends were cut back, 0 bases at V and 11 bases at J, with 11 bases in the middle. The CDR3 DNA reads TGTGCCAGCAGCCAAGATCGTAACGGGGCCCAGCATTTT. It encodes CASSQDRNGAQHF.

The table lists this clonotype with many counts. J is TRBJ1-5 and V is TRBV4-1; D gene uncertain. With 4 bases removed from V and 0 bases from J, the gap between germline ends came to 7 bases. This CDR3 is 14 amino acids long. Germline assignment: CDR1 MGHRA and CDR2 YSYEKL. The CDR3 sequence: CASSLVYSNQPQHF. CDR3 nucleotides: TGCGCCAGCAGCCTCGTCTATAGCAATCAGCCCCAGCATTTT.

This clonotype was detected ten times or more. CDR3 sequence: CASSTTSGVTYEQYF. The DNA of the CDR3 is TGTGCCAGCAGCACAACTAGCGGGGTTACCTACGAGCAGTACTTC. The chain recombines TRBV7-9 with TRBJ2-7; TRBD2 matches 10 bases. Per germline, CDR1 SEHNR and CDR2 FQNEAQ (reference sequence). This CDR3 is built from 15 residues. Losses at the gene ends were 5 bases for V and 2 bases for J; bases not matched to a gene: 6.

This clonotype was found a few times. The chain links TRBV12-5 to TRBJ1-1; 8 nucleotides line up with TRBD1. This CDR3 has 12 residues. Per germline, CDR1 LGHNT and CDR2 FRNRAP. J was trimmed by 8 bases and V by 4 bases; bases with no gene match: 3. CDR3 nucleotides: TGTGCTAGTGGTTCCCGACAGGGGGAAGCTTTCTTT. Its translation: CASGSRQGEAFF.

This clonotype occurred many times. V is TRBV9 and J is TRBJ1-2; D not resolved. This CDR3 region has 13 residues. Germline V gene data show CDR1 as SGDLS and CDR2 as YYNGEE. The V gene lost 0 bases and the J gene lost 2 bases, with 5 bases spanning the gap. The CDR3 region is CASSVDQNYGYTF. The CDR3 region has the DNA TGTGCCAGCAGCGTAGACCAGAACTATGGCTACACCTTC.

This clonotype was detected only a few times. The rearrangement links TRBV6-2 or TRBV6-3 to TRBJ2-3; no clear D. V dropped 4 bases and J dropped 0 bases, with 11 bases sitting between them. The CDR3 consists of 15 residues. Germline CDR1 is MNHEY and CDR2 is SVGEGT. This chain's CDR3 is CASSFDNPSTDTQYF. CDR3 sequence (DNA): TGTGCCAGCAGTTTCGACAATCCAAGCACAGATACGCAGTATTTT.

The chain recombines TRBV9 with TRBJ2-2; no clear D gene. Germline CDR1 reads SGDLS; CDR2 reads YYNGEE. The length of the CDR3 is 16 residues. The ends were cut back, 3 bases at V and 6 bases at J, with 18 bases in the middle. CDR3: CASSAETPPFAGELFF. Here the CDR3 DNA reads TGTGCCAGCAGCGCCGAGACTCCCCCGTTCGCCGGGGAGCTGTTTTTT.

The V gene is TRBV3-1, the J gene TRBJ2-5; D might be TRBD2 (6 bases). Per germline, CDR1 LGHDT and CDR2 YNNKEL (reference sequence). The CDR3 covers 10 residues. V was trimmed by 4 bases and J by 13 bases, leaving 10 bases between them. The CDR3 region has the DNA TGTGCCAGCAGCCGGACTACGCTGTACTTC. It encodes CASSRTTLYF.